The entry below gives a single T cell receptor (beta chain) sequence along with its context. Its cognate antigen is unknown. TCRdb keeps only in-frame clones here, not all; method: immunoSEQ multiplex PCR. The sample contains tens of thousands of clones, roughly nine tenths of which appear only once. This sample is drawn from a study of PD-L1 blockade in urothelial cancer. Study-level background: Anywhere from 0 to 3 prior chemotherapy regimens had been received by patients. The researchers analyzed blood 3 weeks (second dose) and 6 weeks after treatment start. Findings and limits, study-wide: Better progression-free and overall survival followed lower pretreatment blood clonality.

Per patient, between 1 and 8 samples were collected at pretreatment and on-treatment time points. This CDR3 region has 13 residues. In germline, CDR1 is SQVTM, CDR2 ANQGSEA. The J segment lost 5 bases and the V segment lost 8 bases, leaving 7 bases of the junction unmatched. The receptor comes from a man aged 55 to 70 with urothelial cancer. Sequencing used PBMCs, obtained around atezolizumab (anti-PD-L1) treatment. The chain is built from TRBV29-1 and TRBJ1-4, with 8 bases aligning to TRBD1. The CDR3 sequence is CSTGGGSNEKLFF. The CDR3 nucleotides read TGCAGCACAGGGGGGGGGTCGAATGAAAAACTGTTTTTT.